This T cell receptor beta chain came from a study of T cell clonotyping in hematopoietic cell transplantation. Study-wide results and limits: Without cell sorting, CD4 versus CD8 contributions remain unresolved. Higher Inverse Simpson Index values in graft donor and pretransplant recipient predicted broader posttransplant TCR diversity.

The time point denotes: recipient sample about 28 days before transplant, after cytoreduction. Sequencing was performed with immunoSEQ multiplex PCR; in TCRdb, only in-frame clones are kept and a portion is missing. The sample yields 25,000 to 30,000 clones, more than 60% seen once. The CDR3 loop spans 12 amino acids. Germline values: CDR1 MNHNY, CDR2 SVGAGI (reference sequence). Trimming took 6 bases from V and 4 from J, leaving 9 bases between them. A remark on this clone: Its antigen remains unidentified.

The sequence came from a woman aged 25 to 39 with chronic myeloid leukemia. Some clones in this sample may be carry-over from other donors' samples. Material: peripheral blood mononuclear cells, obtained before stem cell transplant. The chain is built from TRBV6-6 and TRBJ1-1; D gene ambiguous. The CDR3 DNA is TGTGCCAGCAGCCGACGAAGCACTGAAGCTTTCTTT. Protein product: CASSRRSTEAFF.